The 17 T cell receptor beta chains in this list originate from one sample, sequenced in a study of shared clonotypes between healthy human individuals. Using immunoSEQ multiplex PCR, the repertoire was profiled, and TCRdb retains in-frame clones only, with some absent. The table shows 450,000 to 500,000 clones, with around 73% occurring only once. Specimen: PBMCs. The receptors were sampled from a woman aged 40-49 years in good health. Some clones in this sample may be carry-over from other donors' samples.

This chain links TRBV7-2 with TRBJ1-5; TRBD1 matches 9 bases. V gave up 4 bases and J gave up 5 bases; unmatched junction bases: 9. There are 16 residues in the CDR3. The germline CDR1 and CDR2 sequences are SGHTA and FQGNSA. This chain's CDR3 is CASSSTAQGAYQPQHF. The CDR3 DNA reads TGTGCCAGCAGCTCTACCGCACAGGGGGCTTATCAGCCCCAGCATTTT.

The chain uses TRBV10-3 and TRBJ2-1; D is ambiguous. Looked up from germline, CDR1 is ENHRY and CDR2 is SYGVKD. This CDR3 spans 13 amino acids. V was cut by 6 bases and J by 6 bases, with 12 bases left in between. The CDR3 protein is CAIRPPALNEQFF. The CDR3 bases are TGTGCCATCAGGCCCCCAGCGCTCAATGAGCAGTTCTTC.

This clone was seen a handful of times. V usage is TRBV2 and J usage is TRBJ1-5; D possibly corresponds to TRBD1 (5 bases). Trimming took off 4 bases at V and 2 bases at J, with 12 bases between the two ends. CDR3 length equals 15 residues. From germline, CDR1 is SNHLY and CDR2 FYNNEI. CDR3 sequence (DNA): TGTGCCAGCAGTGTCTTTTTCAGGGGCAATCAGCCCCAGCATTTT. Translation: CASSVFFRGNQPQHF.

The chain carries TRBV10-3 and TRBJ1-1; possible D gene TRBD1, 5 bases. Germline V gene data show CDR1 as ENHRY and CDR2 as SYGVKD. V lost 0 bases to trimming and J lost 5 bases, with 13 bases between them. This CDR3 has 15 residues. The CDR3 sequence is CAISESLGTDTEAFF. Here the CDR3 DNA reads TGTGCCATCAGTGAGTCGCTGGGGACGGATACTGAAGCTTTCTTT.

The chain is built from TRBV15 and TRBJ2-5, with 8 bases lining up with TRBD1. Trimming at V came to 1 base and at J to 3 bases, leaving 4 bases not matched to a gene. CDR3 size: 15 residues. Germline V lookup: CDR1 LNHNV, CDR2 YYDKDF (reference sequence). DNA of the CDR3: TGTGCCACCAGCAGAGGCAGGGGGCGCGAAGAGACCCAGTACTTC. This gives the protein CATSRGRGREETQYF. The full variable domain, with the rest looked up from reference TRBV15 and TRBJ2-5, is DAMVIQNPRYQVTQFGKPVTLSCSQTLNHNVMYWYQQKSSQAPKLLFHYYDKDFNNEADTPDNFQSRRPNTSFCFLDIRSPGLGDTAMYLCATSRGRGREETQYFGPGTRLLVL.

The rearrangement links TRBV28 to TRBJ2-7, with 8 nucleotides matching TRBD1. Germline lookup yields CDR1 MDHEN and CDR2 SYDVKM. The CDR3 sequence is 14 residues long. The V gene end was trimmed by 6 bases and the J gene end by 8 bases; junction bases not matched to a gene: 12. CDR3: CASRPPGQALKQYF. The CDR3 DNA sequence: TGTGCCAGCAGACCCCCGGGACAGGCTCTGAAGCAGTACTTC. Based on the CDR3 plus reference TRBV28 and TRBJ2-7, the full variable domain is DVKVTQSSRYLVKRTGEKVFLECVQDMDHENMFWYRQDPGLGLRLIYFSYDVKMKEKGDIPEGYSVSREKKERFSLILESASTNQTSMYLCASRPPGQALKQYFGPGTRLTVT.

The rearrangement uses TRBV28 and TRBJ2-3; D is perhaps TRBD1 (6 bases). This CDR3 spans 15 amino acids. V was shortened by 2 bases and J by 4 bases, with 13 bases between the two germline ends. Germline-derived CDR1 and CDR2 are MDHEN and SYDVKM. CDR3 bases: TGTGCCAGCAGTTTAGTCCAGGGGTTCGCAGATACGCAGTATTTT. This sequence encodes CASSLVQGFADTQYF.

V gene TRBV25-1 combines with J gene TRBJ1-6; unclear D gene. The CDR3 length is 9 residues. Germline-derived CDR1 and CDR2 are MGHDK and SYGVNS. V dropped 7 bases and J dropped 10 bases, with 2 bases sitting between them. CDR3 amino acids: CASMSPLHF. CDR3 nucleotide sequence: TGTGCCAGCATGTCACCCCTCCACTTT.

The chain has TRBV13 and TRBJ1-5; TRBD1 might be the D (5 bases). Trimming left V 6 bases short and J 8 bases short, with 14 bases between. This CDR3 spans 13 amino acids. Germline loops: CDR1 PRHDT, CDR2 FYEKMQ (reference sequence). CDR3 residues: CASSEGSTEPQHF. As DNA, the CDR3 is TGTGCCAGCAGTGAGGGGTCTACAGAGCCCCAGCATTTT.

Turning to this clone: Since a far larger clone is one base different, this is likely a read error. Distinct nucleotide sequences in the sample also encode this CDR3. This chain joins TRBV2 and TRBJ1-3; D gene unclear. The germline CDR1 and CDR2 sequences are SNHLY and FYNNEI. Trimming shortened V by 4 bases and J by 4 bases, and 11 bases separated the two germline ends. CDR3 size: 14 residues. The chain's CDR3 is CASSVGGPGNTIYF. DNA for the CDR3: TGTGCCAGCAGTGTCGGAGGGCCCGGAAACACCATATATTTT.

The chain uses TRBV28 and TRBJ2-7; 14 bases map to TRBD2. The J segment lost 0 bases and the V segment lost 6 bases, leaving 10 bases of the junction unmatched. CDR1 and CDR2 from the germline V gene are MDHEN and SYDVKM. The CDR3 contains 18 residues. The CDR3, as DNA: TGTGCCAGCAGAGGGACTAGCGGGAGCGGGGGGAGCTCCTACGAGCAGTACTTC. Protein product: CASRGTSGSGGSSYEQYF.

This clone was detected ten times or more. The V and J genes are TRBV6-4 and TRBJ1-5; 7 bases are a match to TRBD1. Trimming at V came to 6 bases and at J to 1 base, leaving 3 bases not matched to a gene. Germline V gene data show CDR1 as MRHNA and CDR2 as SNTAGT. This CDR3 spans 14 amino acids. The CDR3 DNA sequence: TGTGCCAGCAGCCCGACAGGGAGCAATCAGCCCCAGCATTTT. It translates to CASSPTGSNQPQHF.

The rearrangement joins TRBV7-2 to TRBJ1-1; D uncertain. This CDR3 contains 15 residues. Trimming stripped 5 bases from V and 1 base from J, with 14 bases between. Per the germline V gene, CDR1 is SGHTA and CDR2 is FQGNSA. CDR3 sequence reads: CASSRQGQANTEAFF. DNA for the CDR3: TGTGCCAGCAGCCGTCAAGGGCAGGCGAACACTGAAGCTTTCTTT. The variable domain in full, completed from reference TRBV7-2 and TRBJ1-1, reads GAGVSQSPSNKVTEKGKDVELRCDPISGHTALYWYRQSLGQGLEFLIYFQGNSAPDKSGLPSDRFSAERTGGSVSTLTIQRTQQEDSAVYLCASSRQGQANTEAFFGQGTRLTVV.

The chain employs TRBV7-2 and TRBJ1-5; D not certain. This CDR3 comprises 13 residues. The germline V gene has CDR1 SGHTA and CDR2 FQGNSA. Trimming stripped 5 bases from V and 0 bases from J, with 5 bases between. For the CDR3, the DNA is TGTGCCAGCAGCAGGAGTAGCAATCAGCCCCAGCATTTT. It is translated as CASSRSSNQPQHF.

The V call is TRBV7-3, the J call TRBJ2-1; a possible D gene is TRBD1 (6 bases). Deletions cut 2 bases from V and 6 bases from J, with 11 bases between. Germline CDR1 is SGHTA and CDR2 is FQGTGA. The CDR3 length is 14 residues. CDR3 residues: CASSLFGGRNEQFF. CDR3 bases: TGTGCCAGCAGCTTATTTGGGGGCCGCAATGAGCAGTTCTTC.

The chain couples TRBV18 to TRBJ2-1, with TRBD1 matching 8 bases. This CDR3 has 15 residues. With 3 bases clipped from V and 4 bases from J, the junction kept 5 bases outside the gene matches. Germline CDR1 and CDR2: KGHSH and LQKENI. CDR3 loop: CASSPSGGQYNEQFF. The CDR3 DNA reads TGTGCCAGCTCACCGTCAGGGGGCCAGTACAATGAGCAGTTCTTC.

In its sample, this clone was seen a few times. The same CDR3 also results from other DNA sequences found in this sample. The genes are TRBV18 and TRBJ2-2, with TRBD1 matching 7 bases. The germline V gene has CDR1 KGHSH and CDR2 LQKENI. This CDR3 contains 13 residues. With 3 bases clipped from V and 6 bases from J, the junction kept 1 base outside the gene matches. CDR3 amino acids: CASSPTGAGELFF. CDR3 bases: TGTGCCAGCTCACCTACAGGGGCCGGGGAGCTGTTTTTT.